These 9 T cell receptor beta chains were sequenced from one sample in a study of type 1 and type 2 diabetes patients. The PCR template was genomic DNA. The TCR beta CDR3 region was amplified using 30 forward and 13 reverse primers. In TCRdb, the multiplex PCR reads were re-called with MiXCR into one record per CDR3 protein. The data hold more than 250,000 distinct CDR3 sequences, with 45% to 60% observed a single time. The specimen was peripheral blood mononuclear cells (PBMCs). The origin of the receptors is a man aged 18-30 years with type 2 diabetes.

The J gene is TRBJ2-7, the V gene TRBV28; possibly TRBD1 or TRBD2 for D (5 bases each). The CDR3 is 15 amino acids. Germline CDR1 reads MDHEN; CDR2 reads SYDVKM. The V and J ends lost 3 bases and 4 bases respectively, with 16 bases between them. CDR3 in amino acids: CASSLTLGAAYEQYF. CDR3 bases: TGTGCCAGCAGTTTGACACTAGGGGCGGCGTACGAGCAGTACTTC.

This clonotype was observed a few times. The chain joins TRBV2 to TRBJ2-7; TRBD1 matches at 8 bases. V shed 10 bases, J shed 6 bases, and the junction held 17 bases outside the gene matches. This CDR3 is 15 amino acids long. Germline CDR1 and CDR2: SNHLY and FYNNEI. CDR3 nucleotides: TGTGCCACCCAACCTGACAGGGGTAGGGCTTTCGAGCAGTACTTC. It specifies CATQPDRGRAFEQYF.

This clonotype was detected only a few times. The chain carries TRBV6-1 and TRBJ2-3; D possibly corresponds to TRBD1 (6 bases). With 2 bases removed from V and 2 bases from J, the gap between germline ends came to 11 bases. The CDR3 contains 15 residues. CDR1 MNHNS and CDR2 SASEGT come from the germline V gene. The CDR3 DNA sequence: TGTGCCAGCAGTGAACCAGGGGTAGTCACAGATACGCAGTATTTT. Residues: CASSEPGVVTDTQYF.

The chain employs TRBV20-1 and TRBJ2-7, with unresolved D. Trimming took 2 bases from V and 10 from J, leaving 18 bases between them. Germline V gene data show CDR1 as DFQATT and CDR2 as SNEGSKA (reference sequence). This CDR3 has 13 amino acids. In DNA form, the CDR3 reads TGCAGTGCTAGAACTGACGCCAGGACGTATCAGTACTTC. Amino acid sequence: CSARTDARTYQYF.

This chain uses TRBV19 with TRBJ2-7; 7 bases line up with TRBD1. The length of the CDR3 is 15 residues. Germline loops: CDR1 LNHDA, CDR2 SQIVND (reference sequence). V lost 1 base, J lost 3 bases, and 6 bases stayed unmatched. The CDR3 DNA reads TGTGCCAGTAGTATAGCCCAAAGACAGGGCTACGAGCAGTACTTC. Its translation is CASSIAQRQGYEQYF.

This rearrangement joins TRBV5-1 to TRBJ1-5; D is unresolved. V was pared by 1 base and J by 6 bases, with 5 bases between. CDR1 is SGHRS and CDR2 is YFSETQ in the germline V gene. The CDR3 totals 12 residues. The CDR3 region is CASSLNGQPQHF. CDR3 nucleotides: TGCGCCAGCAGCTTGAATGGTCAGCCCCAGCATTTT.

This clonotype appeared many times. The CDR3 DNA is TGTGCCAGCAGTTACGGTACCGAGGGAAATGGGGAGACCCAGTACTTC. Protein sequence: CASSYGTEGNGETQYF. The chain recombines TRBV6-5 with TRBJ2-5; possible D gene TRBD2, 5 bases. The germline gives CDR1 MNHEY, CDR2 SVGAGI. The V gene lost 2 bases and the J gene lost 5 bases, with 18 bases spanning the gap. This CDR3 comprises 16 residues.

This chain uses TRBV12-3 or TRBV12-4 with TRBJ1-2; unclear D gene. The CDR3 spans 13 residues. V dropped 5 bases and J dropped 8 bases, with 15 bases sitting between them. The CDR3 is CASSVTGKKGYTF. The DNA of the CDR3 is TGTGCCAGCAGTGTGACGGGAAAAAAAGGCTACACCTTC.

The gene calls are TRBV19 and TRBJ2-7; 8 nucleotides match TRBD1. The J call may not be correct, given that the DNA end is closer to TRBJ2-1. The germline CDR1 and CDR2 sequences are LNHDA and SQIVND (reference sequence). The CDR3 runs 16 residues. CDR3 in DNA: TGTGCCAGTAGGCAGGGGACAGGACTTTCCTACAATGAGCAGTTCTTC. Translation: CASRQGTGLSYNEQFF.